These T cell receptor beta chains were read from a single sample in a study of blood T cell repertoires in COVID-19. TCRdb's copy holds only in-frame clones and misses some; the assay was immunoSEQ multiplex PCR. This repertoire shows some 46,000 clones, about 90% found once; its top ten account for about 5%. The sequencing input was peripheral blood. These receptors all stem from a human donor in a cohort sampled during active COVID-19. Both conserved end residues are part of each CDR3. The D gene is left open where the match is weak. Some rows have no size entry. The others give once, few or many, or a class for an expanded clone.

TRBD2 | TRBJ2-1 | TRBV10-1 | . | CASRAGTSGANEQFF | TGCGCCAGCAGGGCCGGGACTAGCGGTGCCAATGAGCAGTTCTTC
. | TRBJ2-3 | TRBV13 | . | CASSLGGGVGTDTQYF | TGTGCCAGCAGCTTAGGTGGGGGCGTCGGCACAGATACGCAGTATTTT
. | TRBJ2-7 | TRBV28 | . | CASNQGISEQYF | TGTGCCAGCAATCAGGGAATAAGCGAGCAGTACTTC
TRBD1 | TRBJ2-1 | TRBV7-3 | few | CASSHTGTGFHEQFF | TGTGCCAGCAGCCACACCGGGACAGGTTTTCATGAGCAGTTCTTC
. | TRBJ2-7 | TRBV14 | . | CASSQDRVQQYF | TGTGCCAGCAGCCAAGATAGAGTCCAGCAGTACTTC
. | TRBJ2-7 | TRBV13 | . | CASSLGQQIYEQYF | TGTGCCAGCAGCTTAGGCCAACAGATCTACGAGCAGTACTTC
. | TRBJ2-3 | TRBV5-1 | . | CASSLAAGRSTDTQYF | TGCGCCAGCAGCTTGGCCGCGGGCCGTAGCACAGATACGCAGTATTTT
TRBD1 | TRBJ2-6 | TRBV19 | . | CASSPRTGSGANVLTF | TGTGCCAGTAGTCCCCGGACAGGGTCTGGGGCCAACGTCCTGACTTTC
. | TRBJ2-7 | TRBV11-1 | . | CASSADAYEQYF | TGTGCCAGCAGCGCAGATGCCTACGAGCAGTACTTC
TRBD1 | TRBJ2-7 | TRBV11-1 | . | CASSPELGTGDEQYF | TGTGCCAGCAGCCCAGAACTAGGGACAGGGGACGAGCAGTACTTC
TRBD2 | TRBJ2-5 | TRBV13 | . | CASSTGLAGETQYF | TGTGCCAGCAGCACCGGACTAGCGGGAGAGACCCAGTACTTC
. | TRBJ2-1 | TRBV20-1 | . | CSASSGPSYNEQFF | TGCAGTGCTAGTAGCGGACCATCGTACAATGAGCAGTTCTTC
TRBD1 | TRBJ2-1 | TRBV9 | . | CASSLDRASYNEQFF | TGTGCCAGCAGCCTTGACAGGGCCTCCTACAATGAGCAGTTCTTC
. | TRBJ2-7 | TRBV27 | . | CASSLLYSPYEQYF | TGTGCCAGCAGTTTATTGTATAGTCCCTACGAGCAGTACTTC
TRBD1 | TRBJ1-2 | TRBV29-1 | . | CSVEGGRTGLGYTF | TGCAGCGTTGAAGGGGGAAGGACAGGGCTTGGCTACACCTTC
TRBD1 | TRBJ1-5 | TRBV3-1/TRBV3-2 | . | CASSPGTGVFNQPQHF | TGTGCCAGCAGCCCCGGGACAGGGGTATTCAATCAGCCCCAGCATTTT
. | TRBJ2-2 | TRBV11-3 | . | CASSSDQSTSTGELFF | TGTGCCAGCAGCTCAGATCAATCAACATCGACCGGGGAGCTGTTTTTT
TRBD1 | TRBJ2-1 | TRBV24-1 | . | CATSDPTGGTYNEQFF | TGTGCCACCAGTGATCCTACAGGGGGCACCTACAATGAGCAGTTCTTC
. | TRBJ2-5 | TRBV30 | . | CAWSWREQETQYF | TGTGCCTGGAGTTGGCGGGAACAAGAGACCCAGTACTTC
TRBD1 | TRBJ2-7 | TRBV5-6 | . | CASSYGTGGVYEQYF | TGTGCCAGCAGCTACGGGACAGGGGGTGTCTACGAGCAGTACTTC
TRBD1 | TRBJ1-6 | TRBV4-2 | . | CASSQDGTGGRALHF | TGTGCCAGCAGCCAAGATGGGACAGGGGGCAGGGCCCTCCACTTT
TRBD2 | TRBJ2-1 | TRBV7-9 | . | CASSLSFSSGAYYNEQFF | TGTGCCAGCAGCTTAAGTTTTAGTAGCGGGGCCTACTACAATGAGCAGTTCTTC
TRBD2 | TRBJ2-7 | TRBV19 | few | CASSGLAGDSYEQYF | TGTGCCAGTAGTGGCCTAGCGGGAGACTCCTACGAGCAGTACTTC
TRBD1 | TRBJ1-1 | TRBV7-8 | . | CASSVRGQGPMNTEAFF | TGTGCCAGCAGCGTAAGAGGACAGGGCCCGATGAACACTGAAGCTTTCTTT
. | TRBJ1-4 | TRBV4-2 | . | CASSQVEGQNEKLFF | TGTGCCAGCAGCCAAGTGGAAGGACAGAATGAAAAACTGTTTTTT
TRBD2 | TRBJ2-7 | TRBV29-1 | . | CSVDGGLAGREQYF | TGCAGCGTTGATGGGGGACTAGCGGGACGCGAGCAGTACTTC
TRBD2 | TRBJ2-5 | TRBV13 | . | CASSPGTSGRTSQTQYF | TGTGCCAGCAGCCCTGGGACTAGCGGGAGGACGAGTCAGACCCAGTACTTC
TRBD1 | TRBJ2-7 | TRBV30 | . | CAWSGQVSKEQYF | TGTGCCTGGAGCGGACAGGTCTCTAAGGAGCAGTACTTC
TRBD1 | TRBJ1-2 | TRBV28 | . | CASSLTLGQAGGGYTF | TGTGCCAGCAGCCTCACCCTAGGACAGGCCGGAGGGGGCTACACCTTC
TRBD2 | TRBJ2-7 | TRBV7-3 | . | CASRRLAFSSYEQYF | TGTGCCAGCAGACGACTAGCGTTTAGCTCCTACGAGCAGTACTTC
. | TRBJ1-4 | TRBV29-1 | . | CSGRGSPNEKLFF | TGCAGCGGCCGAGGAAGTCCGAATGAAAAACTGTTTTTT
. | TRBJ2-3 | TRBV10-3 | few | CAISKTSTDTQYF | TGTGCCATCAGTAAAACTAGCACAGATACGCAGTATTTT
TRBD2 | TRBJ2-1 | TRBV10-3 | . | CAISGGTSGFNEQFF | TGTGCCATCAGTGGTGGGACTAGCGGATTCAATGAGCAGTTCTTC
. | TRBJ1-3 | TRBV28 | . | CASSVGNTIYF | TGTGCCAGCAGCGTAGGAAACACCATATATTTT
. | TRBJ1-4 | TRBV30 | . | CAWSVGRGYGEKLFF | TGTGCCTGGAGTGTAGGTAGGGGATACGGTGAAAAACTGTTTTTT
TRBD2 | TRBJ2-3 | TRBV29-1 | . | CSVETLGLAVSTDTQYF | TGCAGCGTAGAGACGTTGGGACTAGCGGTTAGCACAGATACGCAGTATTTT
. | TRBJ2-3 | TRBV7-3 | once | CASSSAADTQYF | TGTGCCAGCAGCTCCGCGGCAGATACGCAGTATTTT
. | TRBJ2-7 | TRBV12-3/TRBV12-4 | few | CASTRDSYEQYF | TGTGCCAGCACCCGGGACTCCTACGAGCAGTACTTC
. | TRBJ2-7 | TRBV6-5 | medium-sized | CASTQSRRSSYEQYF | TGTGCCAGCACCCAAAGTAGGCGGAGCTCCTACGAGCAGTACTTC
TRBD2 | TRBJ2-7 | TRBV7-9 | . | CASSPLAVVRDYEQYF | TGTGCCAGCAGTCCTCTAGCGGTAGTACGAGACTACGAGCAGTACTTC
. | TRBJ1-5 | TRBV27 | . | CASRVRAQTNQPQHF | TGTGCCAGCAGGGTCAGGGCCCAGACTAATCAGCCCCAGCATTTT
. | TRBJ1-2 | TRBV27 | . | CASSFPQGRGYTF | TGTGCCAGCAGTTTTCCACAGGGTCGCGGCTACACCTTC
TRBD2 | TRBJ2-3 | TRBV9 | . | CASSVGGLASDTQYF | TGTGCCAGCAGCGTAGGGGGACTAGCATCAGATACGCAGTATTTT
. | TRBJ1-6 | TRBV5-1 | . | CASSLTGPSPSYNSPLHF | TGCGCCAGCAGCTTGACAGGGCCAAGTCCCTCCTATAATTCACCCCTCCACTTT
TRBD1 | TRBJ2-2 | TRBV28 | . | CASSSGTGGTGELFF | TGTGCCAGCAGTTCCGGGACAGGTGGCACCGGGGAGCTGTTTTTT
. | TRBJ2-7 | TRBV9 | . | CASSVGNTYEQYF | TGTGCCAGCAGCGTAGGAAACACCTACGAGCAGTACTTC
TRBD2 | TRBJ2-1 | TRBV3-1/TRBV3-2 | . | CASSARTSWYEQFF | TGTGCCAGCAGCGCTCGGACTAGCTGGTATGAGCAGTTCTTC
TRBD1 | TRBJ1-1 | TRBV5-1 | . | CASSSSTGTEAFF | TGCGCCAGCAGCTCCTCGACAGGGACTGAAGCTTTCTTT